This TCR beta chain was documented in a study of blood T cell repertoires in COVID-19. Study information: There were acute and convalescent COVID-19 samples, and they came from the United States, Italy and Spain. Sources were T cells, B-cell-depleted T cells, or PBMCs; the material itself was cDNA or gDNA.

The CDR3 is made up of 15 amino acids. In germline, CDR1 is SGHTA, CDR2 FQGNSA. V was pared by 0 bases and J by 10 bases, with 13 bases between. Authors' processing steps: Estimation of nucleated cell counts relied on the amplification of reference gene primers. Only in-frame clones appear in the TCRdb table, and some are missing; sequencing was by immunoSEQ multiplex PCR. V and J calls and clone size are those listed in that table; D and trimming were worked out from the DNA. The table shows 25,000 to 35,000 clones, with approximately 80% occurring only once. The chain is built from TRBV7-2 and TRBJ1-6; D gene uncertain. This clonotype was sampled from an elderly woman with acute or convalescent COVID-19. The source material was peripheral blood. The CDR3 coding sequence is TGTGCCAGCAGCTTAGCGGTGAGGGTAGGGTCACCCCTCCACTTT. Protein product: CASSLAVRVGSPLHF.